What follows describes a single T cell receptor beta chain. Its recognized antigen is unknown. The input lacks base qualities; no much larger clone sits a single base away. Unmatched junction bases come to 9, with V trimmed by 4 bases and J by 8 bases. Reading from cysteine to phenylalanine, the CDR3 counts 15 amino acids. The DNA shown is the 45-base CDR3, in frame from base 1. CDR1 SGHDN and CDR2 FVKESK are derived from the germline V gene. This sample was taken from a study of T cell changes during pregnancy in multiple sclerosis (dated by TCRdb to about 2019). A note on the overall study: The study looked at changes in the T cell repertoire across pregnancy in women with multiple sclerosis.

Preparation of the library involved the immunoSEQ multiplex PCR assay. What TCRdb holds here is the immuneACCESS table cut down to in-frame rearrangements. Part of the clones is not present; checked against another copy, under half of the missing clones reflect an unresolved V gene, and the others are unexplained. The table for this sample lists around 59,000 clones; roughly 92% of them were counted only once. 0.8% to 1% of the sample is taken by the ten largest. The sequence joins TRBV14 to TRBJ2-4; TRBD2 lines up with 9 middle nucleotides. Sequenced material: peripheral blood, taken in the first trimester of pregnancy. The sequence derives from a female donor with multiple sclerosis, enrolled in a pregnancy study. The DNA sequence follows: TGTGCCAGCAGCCCAACGGGGCGGGAGGGGGACATTCAGTACTTC. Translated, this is CASSPTGREGDIQYF. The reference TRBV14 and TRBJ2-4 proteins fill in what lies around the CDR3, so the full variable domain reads EAGVTQFPSHSVIEKGQTVTLRCDPISGHDNLYWYRRVMGKEIKFLLHFVKESKQDESGMPNNRFLAERTGGTYSTLKVQPAELEDSGVYFCASSPTGREGDIQYFGAGTRLSVL.